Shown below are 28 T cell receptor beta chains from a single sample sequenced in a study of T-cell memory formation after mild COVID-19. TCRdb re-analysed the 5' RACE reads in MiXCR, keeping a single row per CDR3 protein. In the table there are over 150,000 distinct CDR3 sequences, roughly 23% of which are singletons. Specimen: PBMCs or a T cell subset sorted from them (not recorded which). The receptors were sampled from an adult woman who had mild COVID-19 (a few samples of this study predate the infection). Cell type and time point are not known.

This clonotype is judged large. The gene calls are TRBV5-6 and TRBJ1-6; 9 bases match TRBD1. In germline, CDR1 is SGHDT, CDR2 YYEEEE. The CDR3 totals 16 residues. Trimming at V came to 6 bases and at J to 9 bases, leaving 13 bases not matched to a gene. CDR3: CASNSRTGTGFSPLHF. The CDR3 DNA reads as TGTGCCAGCAACTCCCGGACGGGGACAGGGTTTTCACCCCTCCACTTT.

The CDR3 nucleotides read TGTGCCAGCACGCGCTCGTGGGGAGAACACGCCGGGGAGCTGTTTTTT. Translation: CASTRSWGEHAGELFF. This sequence joins TRBV25-1 and TRBJ2-2, with D maybe TRBD2 (5 bases). The V gene lost 7 bases and the J gene lost 6 bases, with 21 bases spanning the gap. There are 16 residues in the CDR3. From germline, CDR1 is MGHDK and CDR2 SYGVNS.

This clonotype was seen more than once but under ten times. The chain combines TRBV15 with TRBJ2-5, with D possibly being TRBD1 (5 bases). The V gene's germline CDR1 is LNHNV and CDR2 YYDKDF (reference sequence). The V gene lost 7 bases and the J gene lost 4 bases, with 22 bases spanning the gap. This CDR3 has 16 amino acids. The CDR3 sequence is CATNPLVGKGLETQYF. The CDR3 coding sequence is TGTGCCACCAACCCCTTGGTAGGGAAGGGGTTAGAGACCCAGTACTTC.

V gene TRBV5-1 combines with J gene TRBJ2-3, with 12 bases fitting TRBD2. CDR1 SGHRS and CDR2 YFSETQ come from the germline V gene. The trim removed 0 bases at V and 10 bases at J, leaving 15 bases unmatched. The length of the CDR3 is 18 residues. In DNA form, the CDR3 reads TGCGCCAGCAGCTTGGACGATCCACTAGCGGGGGGAACCGTGTCGCAGTATTTT. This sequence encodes CASSLDDPLAGGTVSQYF.

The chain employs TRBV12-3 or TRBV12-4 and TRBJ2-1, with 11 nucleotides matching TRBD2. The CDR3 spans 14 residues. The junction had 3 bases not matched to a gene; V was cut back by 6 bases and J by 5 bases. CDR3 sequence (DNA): TGTGCCAGCAGACTAGCGGGGGCCCACAATGAGCAGTTCTTC. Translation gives CASRLAGAHNEQFF.

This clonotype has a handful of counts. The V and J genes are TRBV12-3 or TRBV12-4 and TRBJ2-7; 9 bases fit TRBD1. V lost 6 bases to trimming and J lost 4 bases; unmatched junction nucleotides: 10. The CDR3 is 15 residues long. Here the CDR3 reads CASRPQQGAPYEQYF. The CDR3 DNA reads TGTGCCAGCAGACCCCAACAGGGGGCTCCGTACGAGCAGTACTTC.

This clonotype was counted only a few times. The DNA of the CDR3 is TGTGCCAGCAGCCAACAGGGGGCTGGCAATGAGCAGTTCTTC. It codes for CASSQQGAGNEQFF. The rearrangement joins TRBV9 to TRBJ2-1; TRBD1 aligns across 9 bases. The CDR3 is made up of 14 amino acids. CDR1 and CDR2 from the germline V gene are SGDLS and YYNGEE. The V segment lost 4 bases and the J segment 6 bases; nucleotides outside the gene matches: 5.

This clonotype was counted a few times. CDR3 sequence reads: CATSRDLGEGGDQPQHF. The CDR3 DNA follows: TGTGCCACCAGCAGAGATCTAGGAGAGGGGGGAGATCAGCCCCAGCATTTT. V is TRBV15 and J is TRBJ1-5, with TRBD1 as a possible D gene (6 bases). From germline, CDR1 is LNHNV and CDR2 YYDKDF (reference sequence). This CDR3 has 17 amino acids. Trimming removed 0 bases at V and 5 bases at J, with 17 bases between.

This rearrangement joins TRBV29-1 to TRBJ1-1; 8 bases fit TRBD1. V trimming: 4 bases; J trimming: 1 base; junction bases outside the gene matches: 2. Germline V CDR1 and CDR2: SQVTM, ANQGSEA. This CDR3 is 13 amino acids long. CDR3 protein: CSVGGQGNTEAFF. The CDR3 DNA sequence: TGCAGCGTTGGTGGACAGGGGAACACTGAAGCTTTCTTT.

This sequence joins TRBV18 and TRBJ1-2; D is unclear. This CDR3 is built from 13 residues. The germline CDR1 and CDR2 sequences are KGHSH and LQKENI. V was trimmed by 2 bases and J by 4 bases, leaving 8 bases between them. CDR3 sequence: CASSPADRYGYTF. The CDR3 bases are TGTGCCAGCTCACCAGCAGACCGCTATGGCTACACCTTC.

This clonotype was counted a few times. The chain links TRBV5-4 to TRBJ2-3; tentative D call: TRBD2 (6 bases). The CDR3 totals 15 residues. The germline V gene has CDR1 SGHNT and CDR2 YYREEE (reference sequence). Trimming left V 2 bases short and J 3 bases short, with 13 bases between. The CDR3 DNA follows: TGTGCCAGCAGCTTTATGCGACTAGAAACAGATACGCAGTATTTT. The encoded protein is CASSFMRLETDTQYF.

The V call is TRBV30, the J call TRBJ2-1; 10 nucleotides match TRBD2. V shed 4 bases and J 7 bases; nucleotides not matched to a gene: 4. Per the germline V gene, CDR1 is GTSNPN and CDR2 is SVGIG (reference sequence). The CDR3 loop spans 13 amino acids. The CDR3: CAWTSGSRNEQFF. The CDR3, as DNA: TGTGCCTGGACTAGCGGGAGTAGAAATGAGCAGTTCTTC.

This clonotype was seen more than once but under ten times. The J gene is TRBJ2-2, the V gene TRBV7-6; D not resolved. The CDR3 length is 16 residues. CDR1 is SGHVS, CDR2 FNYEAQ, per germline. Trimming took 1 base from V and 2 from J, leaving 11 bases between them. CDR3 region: CASSLDAAINTGELFF. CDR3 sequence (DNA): TGTGCCAGCAGCTTAGACGCTGCAATAAACACCGGGGAGCTGTTTTTT.

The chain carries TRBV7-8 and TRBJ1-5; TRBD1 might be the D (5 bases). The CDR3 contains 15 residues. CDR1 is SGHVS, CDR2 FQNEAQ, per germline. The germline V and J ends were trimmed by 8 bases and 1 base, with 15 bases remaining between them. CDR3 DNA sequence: TGTGCCAGCCATTACGGGGGACGAAGCAATCAGCCCCAGCATTTT. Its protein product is CASHYGGRSNQPQHF.

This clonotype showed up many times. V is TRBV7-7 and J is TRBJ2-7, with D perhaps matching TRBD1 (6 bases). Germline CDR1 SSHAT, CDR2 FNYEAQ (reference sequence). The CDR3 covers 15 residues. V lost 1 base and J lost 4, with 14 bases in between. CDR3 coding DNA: TGTGCCAGCAGCTTAGGAGCAGGGGCACAATACGAGCAGTACTTC. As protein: CASSLGAGAQYEQYF.

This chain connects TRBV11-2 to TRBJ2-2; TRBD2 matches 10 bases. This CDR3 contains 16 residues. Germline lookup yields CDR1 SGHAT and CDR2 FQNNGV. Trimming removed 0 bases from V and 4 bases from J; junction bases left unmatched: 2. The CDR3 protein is CASSLESGGATGELFF. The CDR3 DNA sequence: TGTGCCAGCAGCTTAGAAAGCGGGGGGGCCACCGGGGAGCTGTTTTTT.

In DNA form, the CDR3 reads TGCAGTGCTAGAAGCGGGAGGGCCAATGAGCAGTTCTTC. Translated, it gives CSARSGRANEQFF. J is TRBJ2-1 and V is TRBV20-1; 10 positions match TRBD2. Germline V gene sequence: CDR1 DFQATT, CDR2 SNEGSKA (reference sequence). This CDR3 has 13 amino acids. With V trimmed by 2 bases and J by 6 bases, 1 base remained unmatched.

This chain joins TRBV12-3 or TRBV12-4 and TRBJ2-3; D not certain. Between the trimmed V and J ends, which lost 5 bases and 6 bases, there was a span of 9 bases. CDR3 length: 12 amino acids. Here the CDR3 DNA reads TGTGCCAGCAGTCCGTCCAAGGATACGCAGTATTTT. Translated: CASSPSKDTQYF.

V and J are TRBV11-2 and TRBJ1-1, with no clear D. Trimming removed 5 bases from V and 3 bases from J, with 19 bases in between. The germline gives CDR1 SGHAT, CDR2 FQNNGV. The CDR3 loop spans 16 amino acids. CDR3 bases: TGTGCCAGCAGCCTCTCCTGGGTAGGTTGGGACACTGAAGCTTTCTTT. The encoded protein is CASSLSWVGWDTEAFF.

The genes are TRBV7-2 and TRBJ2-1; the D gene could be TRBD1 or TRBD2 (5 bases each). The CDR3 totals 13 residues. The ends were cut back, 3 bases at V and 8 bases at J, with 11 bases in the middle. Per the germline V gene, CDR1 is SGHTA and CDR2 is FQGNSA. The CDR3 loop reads CASSFGAEDEQFF. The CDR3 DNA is TGTGCCAGCAGCTTCGGGGCAGAGGATGAGCAGTTCTTC.

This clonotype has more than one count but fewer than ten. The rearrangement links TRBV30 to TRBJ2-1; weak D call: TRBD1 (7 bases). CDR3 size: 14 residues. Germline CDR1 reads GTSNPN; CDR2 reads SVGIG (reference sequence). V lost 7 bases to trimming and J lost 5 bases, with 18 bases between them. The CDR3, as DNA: TGTGCCTCGTACAGGGGCGGGGAAGACAATGAGCAGTTCTTC. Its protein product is CASYRGGEDNEQFF. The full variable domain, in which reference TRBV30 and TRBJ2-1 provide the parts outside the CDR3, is SQTIHQWPATLVQPVGSPLSLECTVEGTSNPNLYWYRQAAGRGLQLLFYSVGIGQISSEVPQNLSASRPQDRQFILSSKKLLLSDSGFYLCASYRGGEDNEQFFGPGTRLTVL.

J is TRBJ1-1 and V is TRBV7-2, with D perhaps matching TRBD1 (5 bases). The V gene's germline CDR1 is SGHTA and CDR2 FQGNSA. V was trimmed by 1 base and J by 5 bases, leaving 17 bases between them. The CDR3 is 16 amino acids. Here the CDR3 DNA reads TGTGCCAGCAGCTTAGGATCCCTTAGGGGTTGGACTGAAGCTTTCTTT. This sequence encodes CASSLGSLRGWTEAFF.

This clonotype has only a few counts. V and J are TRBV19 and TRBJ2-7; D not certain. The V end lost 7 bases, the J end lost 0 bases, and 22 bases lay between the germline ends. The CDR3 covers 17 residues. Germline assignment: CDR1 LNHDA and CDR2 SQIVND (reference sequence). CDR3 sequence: CASIGPGYKNSSYEQYF. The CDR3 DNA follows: TGTGCCAGTATTGGACCGGGCTATAAAAACTCCTCCTACGAGCAGTACTTC. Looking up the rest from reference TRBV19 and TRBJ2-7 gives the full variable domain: DGGITQSPKYLFRKEGQNVTLSCEQNLNHDAMYWYRQDPGQGLRLIYYSQIVNDFQKGDIAEGYSVSREKKESFPLTVTSAQKNPTAFYLCASIGPGYKNSSYEQYFGPGTRLTVT.

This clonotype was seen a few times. CDR3 region: CSVDTGDRYEQYF. CDR3 nucleotide sequence: TGCAGCGTTGATACAGGCGACAGATACGAGCAGTACTTC. This rearrangement joins TRBV29-1 to TRBJ2-7; D possibly corresponds to TRBD1 (5 bases). Trimming took off 3 bases at V and 4 bases at J, with 13 bases between the two ends. Per germline, CDR1 SQVTM and CDR2 ANQGSEA. This CDR3 has 13 amino acids.

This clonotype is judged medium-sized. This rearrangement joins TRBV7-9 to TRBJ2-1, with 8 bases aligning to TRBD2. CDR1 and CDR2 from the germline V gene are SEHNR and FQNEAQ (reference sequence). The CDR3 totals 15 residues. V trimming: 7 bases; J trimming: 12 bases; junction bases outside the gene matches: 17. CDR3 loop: CASTQTGGPVDGQFF. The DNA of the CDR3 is TGTGCCAGCACCCAGACGGGAGGGCCTGTCGATGGGCAGTTCTTC. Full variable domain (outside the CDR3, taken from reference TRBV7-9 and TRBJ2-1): DTGVSQNPRHKITKRGQNVTFRCDPISEHNRLYWYRQTLGQGPEFLTYFQNEAQLEKSRLLSDRFSAERPKGSFSTLEIQRTEQGDSAMYLCASTQTGGPVDGQFFGPGTRLTVL.

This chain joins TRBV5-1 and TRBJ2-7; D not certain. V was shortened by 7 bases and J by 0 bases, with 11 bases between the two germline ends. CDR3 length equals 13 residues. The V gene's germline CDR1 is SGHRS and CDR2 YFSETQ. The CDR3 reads CASAARFSYEQYF. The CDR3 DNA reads TGCGCCAGCGCTGCCCGGTTCTCCTACGAGCAGTACTTC.

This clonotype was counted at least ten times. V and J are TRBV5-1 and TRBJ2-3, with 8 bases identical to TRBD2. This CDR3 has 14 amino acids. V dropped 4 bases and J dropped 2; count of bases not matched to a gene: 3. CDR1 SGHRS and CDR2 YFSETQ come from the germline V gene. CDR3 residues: CASSKGLDTDTQYF. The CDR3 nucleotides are TGCGCCAGCAGCAAGGGACTAGACACAGATACGCAGTATTTT. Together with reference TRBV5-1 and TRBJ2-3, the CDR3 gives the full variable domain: KAGVTQTPRYLIKTRGQQVTLSCSPISGHRSVSWYQQTPGQGLQFLFEYFSETQRNKGNFPGRFSGRQFSNSRSEMNVSTLELGDSALYLCASSKGLDTDTQYFGPGTRLTVL.

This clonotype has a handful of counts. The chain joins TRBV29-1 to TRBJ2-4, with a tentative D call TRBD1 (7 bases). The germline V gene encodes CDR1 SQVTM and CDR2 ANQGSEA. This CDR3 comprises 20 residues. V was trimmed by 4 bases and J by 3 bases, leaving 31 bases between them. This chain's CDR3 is CSVGGLGRGVRFVFKNIQYF. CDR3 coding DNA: TGCAGCGTTGGGGGCCTCGGCAGGGGGGTGCGGTTTGTATTCAAAAACATTCAGTACTTC.